This T cell receptor beta chain was identified in a study of shared clonotypes between healthy human individuals (dated by TCRdb to the early 2020s). Context from the whole study: The cohort comprised two women and a few men aged 18 to 49 years. To increase sequencing depth and limit assay-specific biases, different laboratories used diverse techniques to prepare libraries and sequence TCR repertoires. For each donor, CD4 naive and CD4 memory were each run on three plates, CD8 naive on two plates, and CD8 memory on one plate. The study deeply sequenced blood TCR repertoires of five healthy adults to estimate repertoire size and the extent of clonotype sharing between individuals. Leukapheresis yielded between about 0.8 and 9.5 billion PBMCs per donor. General conclusions and limits of the study: Because the study included only a small number of donors, the genetic and exposure-history diversity represented was limited. Pairwise subsampling indicated that sequencing depth was expected to affect the degree of clonotype sharing among donors. Estimated clonotype richness was generally larger for naive than for memory subsets. Higher generation probabilities were observed for clonotypes shared by all four sorted-subset donors than for non-shared clonotypes. Across a handful of donors, approximately 5% of naive CD4, 3% to 3.5% of naive CD8, 2% to 2.5% of memory CD4, and 0.4% of memory CD8 clonotypes were shared. Sampling was limited to blood, and TCR repertoires in tissue likely differ from TCR repertoires in blood. Rarefaction of sorted-subset datasets indicated incomplete sequencing despite the large sequencing depth.

The CDR3 starts with the cysteine, ends with the phenylalanine, and has 14 residues. Just the 42-base CDR3 DNA is kept, in frame starting at base 1. Taken from the germline V gene (reference sequence), the CDR1 and CDR2 loops are MNHNY and SVGAGI. V lost 0 bases and J lost 7 bases; the stretch between them is 10 bases long. The donors were healthy, HIV-negative adults with no recently reported acute infections or vaccinations. Every donor was a Caucasian adult residing in Nashville, Tennessee, USA. Magnetic negative selection was used to enrich CD4+ T cells, after which naive cells were positively selected on CD45RA and the negative fraction became the memory subset. Blood was collected by leukapheresis, and PBMCs were isolated by Ficoll-Histopaque density gradient centrifugation and then cryopreserved in liquid nitrogen vapor phase. Purity and quantity of every magnetically sorted T cell population were checked by analytical flow cytometry. Genomic DNA was isolated from each sorted fraction and quantified by UV absorbance on a Nanodrop 2000c.

Using the deep immunoSEQ assay, TCR CDR3 regions were amplified from genomic DNA by multiplex PCR. Genomic DNA extracted from each cell subset was distributed evenly over all wells of several immunoSEQ 96-well plates, and each plate served as one replicate. For sorted subsets, around 200 ng genomic DNA, equal to about 30,000 T cell genomes, was loaded into each replicate PCR. The purified libraries were quantified using a Qubit 3.0 fluorometer, sized with a Bioanalyzer 2100, and then quantified again using the KAPA Library Quantification kit. Every immunoSEQ 96-well plate was sequenced on a separate single-read 150-cycle Illumina NextSeq 550 flow cell. Per the source publication's procedure: Because the immunoSEQ output held only junctional sequences and lacked quality scores, the filtering could not match the filtering applied to full-length reads. Sequences were annotated with PyIR, a Python wrapper for IgBLAST v1.9, using IMGT germline references to assign V/J genes and CDR3. Reads were filtered out if the reads had weak V/J assignments (E-value above 1e-6), no CDR3, stop codons, out-of-frame junctions, or ambiguous translated residues. A V3J clonotype was defined by an identical inferred V gene, J gene, and CDR3 amino acid sequence. Percentage overlap between repertoires was calculated by dividing the number of shared unique clonotypes by the size of the smaller repertoire. Repertoire richness was assessed with RTK rarefaction, the Chao1 estimator, and Recon v2.1 estimates of unobserved clonotypes. For all TCRbeta clonotypes obtained by the gDNA method from several donors, generation probabilities were computed with OLGA. TCRdb's version of the immuneACCESS table is confined to in-frame rearrangements and falls short of the full clone set. An unresolved V gene accounts for under half of the shortfall where checked; the remainder is of unknown origin. V and J calls and clone size follow that table, whereas D and trimming were derived from the DNA. Recorded for this sample are 2,500,000 or so clones; 80% to 95% of them occurred a single time. Roughly 0.39% of the sample rests with the top ten.

As regards this clone: The antigen it recognizes is unknown. No much larger clonotype is one base removed from it; base qualities were not supplied.

This TCR was recovered from a man between 18 and 35 years old in good health. Some clones in this sample may be carry-over from other donors' samples. This chain joins TRBV6-6 to TRBJ1-5, with the D gene not clear enough to name. Sequenced sample: naive CD4+ T cells from PBMCs. The sample's cell subset or site label is to be understood as: CD45RA+ positively selected. CDR3 protein: CASSYSNREQPQHF. In nucleotides, the sequence is TGTGCCAGCAGTTACTCGAATAGGGAACAGCCCCAGCATTTT.